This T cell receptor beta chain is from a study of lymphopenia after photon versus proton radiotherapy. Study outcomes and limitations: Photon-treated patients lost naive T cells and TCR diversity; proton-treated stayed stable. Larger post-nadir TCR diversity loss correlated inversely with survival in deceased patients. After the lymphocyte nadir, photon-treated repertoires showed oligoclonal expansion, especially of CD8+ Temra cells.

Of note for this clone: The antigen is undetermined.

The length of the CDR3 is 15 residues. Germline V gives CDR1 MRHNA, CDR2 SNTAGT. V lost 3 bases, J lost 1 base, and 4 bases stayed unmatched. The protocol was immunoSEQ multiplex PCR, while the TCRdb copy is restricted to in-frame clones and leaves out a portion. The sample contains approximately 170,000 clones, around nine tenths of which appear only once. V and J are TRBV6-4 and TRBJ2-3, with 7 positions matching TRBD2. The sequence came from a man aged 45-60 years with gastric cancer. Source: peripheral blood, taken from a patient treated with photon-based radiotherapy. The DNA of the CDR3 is TGTGCCAGCAGTGAGACTAGCAAAGGCACAGATACGCAGTATTTT. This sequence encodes CASSETSKGTDTQYF.